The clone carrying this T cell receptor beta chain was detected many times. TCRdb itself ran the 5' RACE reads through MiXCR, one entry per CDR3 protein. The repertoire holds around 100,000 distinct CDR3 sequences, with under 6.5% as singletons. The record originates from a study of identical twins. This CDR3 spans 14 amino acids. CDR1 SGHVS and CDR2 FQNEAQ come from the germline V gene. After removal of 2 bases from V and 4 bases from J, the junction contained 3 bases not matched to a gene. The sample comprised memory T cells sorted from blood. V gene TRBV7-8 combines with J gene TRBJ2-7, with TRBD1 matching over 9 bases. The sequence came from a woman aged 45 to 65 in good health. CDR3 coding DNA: TGTGCCAGCAGCTTATGGACAGGGGCATACGAGCAGTACTTC. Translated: CASSLWTGAYEQYF.